Listed below are T cell receptor beta chains from one sample, sequenced in a study of blood T cell repertoires in COVID-19. Sequencing used immunoSEQ multiplex PCR; TCRdb keeps in-frame clones, though not all of them. The sample includes approximately 240,000 clones, approximately 83% of them seen just once. The sample consisted of peripheral blood. The receptor source for this set is a woman in her 30s with COVID-19, enrolled during active disease. CDR3s leave out the opening cysteine and the closing phenylalanine or tryptophan. D genes are given only for firm matches.

J	V	length	D	CDR3
TRBJ1-5	TRBV6-6	15	TRBD1	ASSPTGTPLGNQPQH
TRBJ2-1	TRBV9	14	TRBD2	ASSVGASGGASEQF
TRBJ1-2	TRBV11-2	11	.	ASRVERNYGYT
TRBJ1-1	TRBV6-5	11	.	ATTEGLNTEAF
TRBJ2-5	TRBV6-6	12	TRBD1	ASSPGQGGETQY
TRBJ2-5	TRBV5-6	16	TRBD2	ASSLALAGGTTMETQY
TRBJ1-4	TRBV5-5	13	.	ASSLNWGPYEKLF
TRBJ1-2	TRBV7-2	14	.	ASSLVKGMRDYGYT
TRBJ2-6	TRBV18	15	TRBD1	ASSPGQGTSGANVLT
TRBJ1-2	TRBV19	11	TRBD1	ASSLSTGRGYT
TRBJ2-1	TRBV7-9	12	.	ASSLFGIYNEQF
TRBJ2-1	TRBV7-3	15	TRBD2	ASSLTGGTSLGNEQF
TRBJ1-4	TRBV3-1/TRBV3-2	12	.	ASSIHCHNEKLF
TRBJ1-2	TRBV9	10	TRBD1	ASTDRGYGYT
TRBJ1-2	TRBV9	14	TRBD1	ASSVTQRDSRDGYT
TRBJ2-1	TRBV6-4	10	.	ASSDGEDEQF
TRBJ1-2	TRBV30	12	.	AWSVGRGNYGYT
TRBJ2-3	TRBV11-3	12	TRBD1	ASSVTGGTDTQY
TRBJ1-6	TRBV11-2	14	.	ASSLGWARYNSPLH
TRBJ2-4	TRBV4-1	13	TRBD2	ASSQTTSGGNIQY
TRBJ2-1	TRBV9	11	.	ASSVEYTSEQF
TRBJ1-4	TRBV28	12	.	ASTPVFRNEKLF
TRBJ2-3	TRBV11-1	10	.	ASSYYRDTQY
TRBJ1-6	TRBV15	13	.	ATSRDLGANSPLH
TRBJ1-1	TRBV6-5	13	.	ASSSYRAVRTEAF
TRBJ2-7	TRBV5-4	13	TRBD2	ASSIGTSGTREQY
TRBJ2-3	TRBV15	14	TRBD2	ATSSRLAGDTDTQY
TRBJ2-1	TRBV4-3	14	TRBD2	ASSQDPIAGANEQF
TRBJ1-1	TRBV25-1	11	.	ASSEFAGRLTF
TRBJ2-7	TRBV5-3	11	.	ARSLGGGGEQY
TRBJ2-1	TRBV6-5	13	TRBD2	ASRFLGTSDNEQF
TRBJ1-6	TRBV5-5	13	.	ASEMGGSYNSPLH
TRBJ1-2	TRBV7-3	12	TRBD1	ASSPGTGLHGYT
TRBJ2-7	TRBV7-8	13	TRBD1	ASSRTGQSGYEQY
TRBJ1-1	TRBV18	13	TRBD1	ASSPRDRAGTEAF
TRBJ2-5	TRBV5-1	11	.	ASSFGVKETQY
TRBJ1-1	TRBV19	13	TRBD1	ASSASTGGNTEAF
TRBJ1-1	TRBV3-1/TRBV3-2	12	TRBD1	ASRPSGGEVEAF
TRBJ1-2	TRBV6-6	12	TRBD1	ASSDLGTDYGYT
TRBJ2-5	TRBV6-6	13	TRBD1	ASSYAGTGSETQY
TRBJ2-5	TRBV7-9	15	.	ASSLSSMGSAQETQY
TRBJ1-1	TRBV5-1	12	.	ASSFGGSDTEAF
TRBJ2-7	TRBV4-1	14	TRBD2	ASSPRTSGNSYEQY
TRBJ2-7	TRBV2	11	.	ASRVPGVYEQY
TRBJ1-1	TRBV19	13	TRBD1	ASRDRGFSNTEAF
TRBJ1-2	TRBV6-9	15	.	ASRYRPLGRVRDGYT
TRBJ1-2	TRBV5-4	13	TRBD1	ASSASGTGPYGYT
TRBJ2-2	TRBV9	13	TRBD1	ASSPTQGATGELF
TRBJ2-7	TRBV7-2	10	.	ASSSGGLGQY
TRBJ2-7	TRBV6-2/TRBV6-3	13	.	ASSYGQEKAYEQY
TRBJ1-4	TRBV7-9	12	.	ASSFGGNGEKLF
TRBJ2-2	TRBV7-6	15	TRBD1	ASSSYSRQGYTGELF
TRBJ2-1	TRBV19	15	.	ASSPEGRRGSYNEQF
TRBJ2-7	TRBV7-2	13	TRBD1	ASSQDRGGPDEQY
TRBJ2-5	TRBV2	13	TRBD2	ASRGLAGYQETQY
TRBJ2-7	TRBV7-3	11	.	ASSPSPGVEQY